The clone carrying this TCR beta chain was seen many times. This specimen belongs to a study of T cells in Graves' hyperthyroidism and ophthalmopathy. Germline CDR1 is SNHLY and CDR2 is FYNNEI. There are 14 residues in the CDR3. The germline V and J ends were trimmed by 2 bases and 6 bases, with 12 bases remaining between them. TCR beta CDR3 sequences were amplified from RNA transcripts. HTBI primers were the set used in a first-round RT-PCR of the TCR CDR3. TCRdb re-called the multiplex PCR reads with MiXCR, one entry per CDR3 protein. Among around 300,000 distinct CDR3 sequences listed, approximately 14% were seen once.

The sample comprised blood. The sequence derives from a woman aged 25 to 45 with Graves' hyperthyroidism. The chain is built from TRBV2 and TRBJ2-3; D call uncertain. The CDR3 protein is CASSERRPTDTQYF. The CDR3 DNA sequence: TGTGCCAGCAGTGAAAGGCGGCCGACGGATACGCAGTATTTT.